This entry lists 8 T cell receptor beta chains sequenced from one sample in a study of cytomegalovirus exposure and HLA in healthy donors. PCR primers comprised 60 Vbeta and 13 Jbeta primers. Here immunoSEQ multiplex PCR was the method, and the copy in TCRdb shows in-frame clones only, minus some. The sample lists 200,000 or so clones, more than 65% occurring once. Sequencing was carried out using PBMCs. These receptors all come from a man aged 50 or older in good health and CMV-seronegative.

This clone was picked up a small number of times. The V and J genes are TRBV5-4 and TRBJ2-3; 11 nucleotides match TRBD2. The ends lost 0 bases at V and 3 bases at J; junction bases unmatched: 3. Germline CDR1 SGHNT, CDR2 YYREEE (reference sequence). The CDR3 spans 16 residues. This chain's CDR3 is CASSLGASGRTDTQYF. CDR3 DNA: TGTGCCAGCAGCTTGGGGGCTAGCGGGAGGACAGATACGCAGTATTTT.

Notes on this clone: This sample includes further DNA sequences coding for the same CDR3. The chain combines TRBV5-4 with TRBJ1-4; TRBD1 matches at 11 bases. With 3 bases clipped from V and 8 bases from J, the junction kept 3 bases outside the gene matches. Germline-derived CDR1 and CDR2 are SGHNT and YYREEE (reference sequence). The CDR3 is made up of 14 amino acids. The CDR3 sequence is CASSSRDRGEKLFF. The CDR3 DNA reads TGTGCCAGCAGCTCCCGGGACAGGGGGGAAAAACTGTTTTTT.

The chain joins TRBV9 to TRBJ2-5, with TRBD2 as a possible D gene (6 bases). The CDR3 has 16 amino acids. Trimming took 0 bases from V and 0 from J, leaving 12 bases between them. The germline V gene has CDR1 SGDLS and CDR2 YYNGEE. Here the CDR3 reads CASSVDGRPYQETQYF. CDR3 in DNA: TGTGCCAGCAGCGTAGATGGGAGGCCGTACCAAGAGACCCAGTACTTC. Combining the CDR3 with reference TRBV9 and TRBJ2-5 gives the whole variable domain DSGVTQTPKHLITATGQRVTLRCSPRSGDLSVYWYQQSLDQGLQFLIQYYNGEERAKGNILERFSAQQFPDLHSELNLSSLELGDSALYFCASSVDGRPYQETQYFGPGTRLLVL.

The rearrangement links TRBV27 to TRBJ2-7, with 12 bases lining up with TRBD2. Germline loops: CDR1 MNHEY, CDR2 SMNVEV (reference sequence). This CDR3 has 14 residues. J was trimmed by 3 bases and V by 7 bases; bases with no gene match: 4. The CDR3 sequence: CASIRTSGNYEQYF. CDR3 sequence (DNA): TGTGCCAGCATCAGGACTAGCGGGAACTACGAGCAGTACTTC.

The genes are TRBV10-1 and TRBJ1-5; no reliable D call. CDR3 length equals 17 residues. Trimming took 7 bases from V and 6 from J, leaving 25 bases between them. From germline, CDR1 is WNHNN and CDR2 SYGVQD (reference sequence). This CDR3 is CASNSSQGTHRSQPQHF. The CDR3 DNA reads TGCGCCAGCAATTCCTCCCAAGGAACCCACCGGAGTCAGCCCCAGCATTTT.

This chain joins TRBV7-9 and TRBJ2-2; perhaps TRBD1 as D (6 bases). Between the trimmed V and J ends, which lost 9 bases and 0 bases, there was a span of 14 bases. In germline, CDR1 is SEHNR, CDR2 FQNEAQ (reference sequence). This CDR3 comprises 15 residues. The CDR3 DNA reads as TGTGCCAGTAGAATAGCAGGGGCGAACACCGGGGAGCTGTTTTTT. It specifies CASRIAGANTGELFF. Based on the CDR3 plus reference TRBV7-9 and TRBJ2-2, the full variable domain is DTGVSQNPRHKITKRGQNVTFRCDPISEHNRLYWYRQTLGQGPEFLTYFQNEAQLEKSRLLSDRFSAERPKGSFSTLEIQRTEQGDSAMYLCASRIAGANTGELFFGEGSRLTVL.

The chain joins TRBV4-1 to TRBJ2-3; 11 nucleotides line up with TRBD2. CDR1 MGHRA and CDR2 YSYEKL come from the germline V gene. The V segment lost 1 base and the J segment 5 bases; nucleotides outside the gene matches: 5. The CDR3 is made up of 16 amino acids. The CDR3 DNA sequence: TGCGCCAGCAGCCAAGTAGCACTAGCGGGAGAAGATACGCAGTATTTT. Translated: CASSQVALAGEDTQYF.

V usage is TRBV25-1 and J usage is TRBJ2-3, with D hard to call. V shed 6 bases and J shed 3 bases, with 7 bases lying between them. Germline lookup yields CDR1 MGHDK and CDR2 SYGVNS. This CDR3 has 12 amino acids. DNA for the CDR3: TGTGCCAGCAGAACTCAAACAGATACGCAGTATTTT. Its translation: CASRTQTDTQYF. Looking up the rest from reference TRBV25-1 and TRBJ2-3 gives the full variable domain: EADIYQTPRYLVIGTGKKITLECSQTMGHDKMYWYQQDPGMELHLIHYSYGVNSTEKGDLSSESTVSRIRTEHFPLTLESARPSHTSQYLCASRTQTDTQYFGPGTRLTVL.